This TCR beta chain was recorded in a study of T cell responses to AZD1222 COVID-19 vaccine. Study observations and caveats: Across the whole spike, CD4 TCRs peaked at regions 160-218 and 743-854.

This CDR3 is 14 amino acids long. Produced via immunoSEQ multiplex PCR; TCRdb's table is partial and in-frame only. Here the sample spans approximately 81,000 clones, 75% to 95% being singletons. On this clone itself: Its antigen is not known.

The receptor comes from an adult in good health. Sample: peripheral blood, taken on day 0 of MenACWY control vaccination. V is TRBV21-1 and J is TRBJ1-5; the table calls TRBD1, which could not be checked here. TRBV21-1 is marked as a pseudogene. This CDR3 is CASRMTGNGQPQHF. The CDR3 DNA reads TGTGCCAGCAGGATGACAGGGAATGGTCAGCCCCAGCATTTT.